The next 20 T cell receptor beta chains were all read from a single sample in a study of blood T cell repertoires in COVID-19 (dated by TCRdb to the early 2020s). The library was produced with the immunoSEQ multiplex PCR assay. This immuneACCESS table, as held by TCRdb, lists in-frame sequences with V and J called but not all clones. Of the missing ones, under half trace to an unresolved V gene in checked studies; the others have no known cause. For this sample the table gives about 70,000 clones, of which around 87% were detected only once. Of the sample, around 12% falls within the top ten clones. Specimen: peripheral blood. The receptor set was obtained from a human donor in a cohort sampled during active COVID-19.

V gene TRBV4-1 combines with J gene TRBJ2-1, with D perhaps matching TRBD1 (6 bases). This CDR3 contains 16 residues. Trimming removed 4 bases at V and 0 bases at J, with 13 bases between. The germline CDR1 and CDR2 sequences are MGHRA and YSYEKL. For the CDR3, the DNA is TGCGCCAGCAGCCTTCGGACAGACAGCTCCTACAATGAGCAGTTCTTC. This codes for CASSLRTDSSYNEQFF.

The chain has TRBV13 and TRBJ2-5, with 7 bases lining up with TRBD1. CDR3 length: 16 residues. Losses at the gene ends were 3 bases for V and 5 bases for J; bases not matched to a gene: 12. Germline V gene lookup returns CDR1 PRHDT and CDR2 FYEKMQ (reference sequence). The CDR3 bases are TGTGCCAGCAGCTTTTTCAAGCAGGGGGTTTATGAGACCCAGTACTTC. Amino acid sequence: CASSFFKQGVYETQYF.

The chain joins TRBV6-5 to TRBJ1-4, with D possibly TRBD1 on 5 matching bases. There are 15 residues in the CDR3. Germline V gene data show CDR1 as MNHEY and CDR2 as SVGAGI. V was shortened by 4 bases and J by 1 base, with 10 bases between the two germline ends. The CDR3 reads CASSSGLLTNEKLFF. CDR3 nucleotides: TGTGCCAGCAGTTCGGGACTTTTAACTAATGAAAAACTGTTTTTT.

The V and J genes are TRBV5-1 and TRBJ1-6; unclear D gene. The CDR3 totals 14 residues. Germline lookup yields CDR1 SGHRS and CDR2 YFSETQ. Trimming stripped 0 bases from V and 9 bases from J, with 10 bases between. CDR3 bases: TGCGCCAGCAGCTTGGGCGAGGTAATTTCACCCCTCCACTTT. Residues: CASSLGEVISPLHF.

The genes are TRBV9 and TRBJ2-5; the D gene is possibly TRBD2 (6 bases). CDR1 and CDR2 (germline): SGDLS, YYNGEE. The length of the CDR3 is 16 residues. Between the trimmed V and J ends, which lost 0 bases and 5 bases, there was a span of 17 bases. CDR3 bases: TGTGCCAGCAGCGTAGAAAGCGGGCGGATGGGGGAGACCCAGTACTTC. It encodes CASSVESGRMGETQYF.

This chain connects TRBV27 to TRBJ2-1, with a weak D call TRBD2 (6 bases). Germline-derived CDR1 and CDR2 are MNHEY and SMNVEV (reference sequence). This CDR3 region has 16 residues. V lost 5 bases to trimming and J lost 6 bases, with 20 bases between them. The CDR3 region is CASSPGSGTSVNEQFF. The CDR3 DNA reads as TGTGCCAGCAGTCCAGGTTCCGGGACTTCGGTCAATGAGCAGTTCTTC.

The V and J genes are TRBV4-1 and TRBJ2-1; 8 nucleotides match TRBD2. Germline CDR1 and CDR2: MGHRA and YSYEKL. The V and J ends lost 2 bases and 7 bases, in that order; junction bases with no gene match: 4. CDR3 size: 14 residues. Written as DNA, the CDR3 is TGCGCCAGCAGCCAATCTGCGGGGGGTAATGAGCAGTTCTTC. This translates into CASSQSAGGNEQFF.

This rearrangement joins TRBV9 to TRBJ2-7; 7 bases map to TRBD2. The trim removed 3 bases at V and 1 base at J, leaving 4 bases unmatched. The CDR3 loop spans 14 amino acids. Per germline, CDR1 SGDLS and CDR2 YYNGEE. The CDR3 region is CASSAYGGSYEQYF. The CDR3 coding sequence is TGTGCCAGCAGCGCCTACGGGGGGTCCTACGAGCAGTACTTC.

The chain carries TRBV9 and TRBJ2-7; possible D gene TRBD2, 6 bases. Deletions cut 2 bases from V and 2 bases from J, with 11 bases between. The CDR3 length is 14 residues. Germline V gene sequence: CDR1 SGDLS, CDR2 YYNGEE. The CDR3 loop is CASSVGGGTYEQYF. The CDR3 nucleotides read TGTGCCAGCAGCGTCGGTGGAGGGACCTACGAGCAGTACTTC.

CDR3 region: CASSLARTIKADSPLHF. The CDR3 DNA is TGTGCCAGCAGTTTAGCCCGAACGATAAAAGCGGATTCACCCCTCCACTTT. The V gene is TRBV27, the J gene TRBJ1-6; D is uncertain. Germline CDR1 reads MNHEY; CDR2 reads SMNVEV (reference sequence). There are 17 residues in the CDR3. Trimming removed 2 bases at V and 8 bases at J, with 19 bases between.

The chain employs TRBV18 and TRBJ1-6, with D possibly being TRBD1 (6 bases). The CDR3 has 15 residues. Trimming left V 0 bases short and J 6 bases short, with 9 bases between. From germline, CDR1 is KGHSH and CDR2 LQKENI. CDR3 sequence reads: CASSPPNRVNSPLHF. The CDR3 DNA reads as TGTGCCAGCTCACCACCTAACAGGGTTAATTCACCCCTCCACTTT.

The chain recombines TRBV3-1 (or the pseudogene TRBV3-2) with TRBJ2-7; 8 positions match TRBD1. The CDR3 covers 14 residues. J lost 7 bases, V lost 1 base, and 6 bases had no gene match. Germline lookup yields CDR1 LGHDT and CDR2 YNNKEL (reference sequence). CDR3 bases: TGTGCCAGCAGCCAAGGACAGGGGCGGGGAGAGCAGTACTTC. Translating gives CASSQGQGRGEQYF.

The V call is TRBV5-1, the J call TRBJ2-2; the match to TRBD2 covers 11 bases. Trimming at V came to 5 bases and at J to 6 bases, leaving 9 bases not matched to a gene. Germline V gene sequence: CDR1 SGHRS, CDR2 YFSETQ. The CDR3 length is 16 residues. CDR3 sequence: CASRTEASGGSGELFF. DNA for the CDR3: TGCGCCAGCAGGACGGAGGCTAGCGGGGGGTCCGGGGAGCTGTTTTTT.

The CDR3 loop is CAISEHRDNYGYTF. Written as DNA, the CDR3 is TGTGCCATCAGTGAGCACAGGGATAACTATGGCTACACCTTC. V and J are TRBV10-3 and TRBJ1-2; possibly TRBD1 for D (6 bases). The CDR3 has 14 amino acids. V shed 2 bases and J shed 1 base, with 8 bases lying between them. Germline assignment: CDR1 ENHRY and CDR2 SYGVKD.

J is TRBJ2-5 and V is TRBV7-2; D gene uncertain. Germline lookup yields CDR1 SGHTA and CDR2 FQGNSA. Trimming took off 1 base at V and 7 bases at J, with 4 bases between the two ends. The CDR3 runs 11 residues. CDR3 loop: CASSLGGTQYF. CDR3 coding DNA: TGTGCCAGCAGCTTAGGCGGGACCCAGTACTTC.

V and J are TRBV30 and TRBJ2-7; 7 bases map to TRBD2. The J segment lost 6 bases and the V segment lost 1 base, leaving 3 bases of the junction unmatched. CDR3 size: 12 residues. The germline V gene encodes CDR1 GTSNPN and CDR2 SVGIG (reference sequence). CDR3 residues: CAWSGGGAEQYF. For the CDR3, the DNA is TGTGCCTGGAGTGGGGGAGGGGCCGAGCAGTACTTC.

In DNA, the CDR3 is TGTGCCAGCAGTGAATTGGGGGCAGGGAACTACGAGCAGTACTTC. As protein: CASSELGAGNYEQYF. The V and J genes are TRBV25-1 and TRBJ2-7, with D maybe TRBD1 (6 bases). Trimming pared 1 base from V and 3 bases from J, leaving 13 bases between. The CDR3 is made up of 15 amino acids. Germline-derived CDR1 and CDR2 are MGHDK and SYGVNS.

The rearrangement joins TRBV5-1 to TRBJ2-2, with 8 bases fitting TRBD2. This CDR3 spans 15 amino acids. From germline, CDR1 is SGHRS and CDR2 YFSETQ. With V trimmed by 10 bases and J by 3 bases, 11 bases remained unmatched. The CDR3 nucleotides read TGCGCCCGCGCCCGGGGGGGGAGTGACACCGGGGAGCTGTTTTTT. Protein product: CARARGGSDTGELFF.

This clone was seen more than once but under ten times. CDR3 loop: CASSSGTGNNQPQHF. The CDR3 nucleotides are TGTGCCAGCAGCTCCGGGACAGGGAACAATCAGCCCCAGCATTTT. The rearrangement uses TRBV7-9 and TRBJ1-5, with 9 bases matching TRBD1. In germline, CDR1 is SEHNR, CDR2 FQNEAQ (reference sequence). J was trimmed by 3 bases and V by 4 bases; bases with no gene match: 4. The CDR3 length is 15 residues.

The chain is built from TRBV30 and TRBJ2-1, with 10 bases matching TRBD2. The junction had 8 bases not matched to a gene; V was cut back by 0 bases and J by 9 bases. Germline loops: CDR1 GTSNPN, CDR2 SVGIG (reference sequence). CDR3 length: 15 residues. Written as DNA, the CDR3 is TGTGCCTGGAGTGTGGCAGCGGGGGGGCTCAGTGAGCAGTTCTTC. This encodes CAWSVAAGGLSEQFF.